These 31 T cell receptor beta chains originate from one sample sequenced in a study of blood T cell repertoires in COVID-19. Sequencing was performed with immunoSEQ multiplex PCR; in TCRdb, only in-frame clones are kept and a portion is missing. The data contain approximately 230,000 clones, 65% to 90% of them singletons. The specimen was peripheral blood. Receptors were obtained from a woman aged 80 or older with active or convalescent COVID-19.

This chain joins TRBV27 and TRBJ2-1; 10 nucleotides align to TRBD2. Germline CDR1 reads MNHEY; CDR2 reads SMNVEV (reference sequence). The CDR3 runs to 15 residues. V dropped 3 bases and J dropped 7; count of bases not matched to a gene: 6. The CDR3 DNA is TGTGCCAGCAGTTTCCCTAGCGGGAGTTCGAATGAGCAGTTCTTC. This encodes CASSFPSGSSNEQFF.

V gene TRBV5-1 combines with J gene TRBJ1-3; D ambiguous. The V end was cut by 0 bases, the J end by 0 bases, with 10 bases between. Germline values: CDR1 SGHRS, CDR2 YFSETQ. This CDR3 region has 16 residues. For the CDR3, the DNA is TGCGCCAGCAGCTTGGAAGCATCTCGCTCTGGAAACACCATATATTTT. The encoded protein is CASSLEASRSGNTIYF.

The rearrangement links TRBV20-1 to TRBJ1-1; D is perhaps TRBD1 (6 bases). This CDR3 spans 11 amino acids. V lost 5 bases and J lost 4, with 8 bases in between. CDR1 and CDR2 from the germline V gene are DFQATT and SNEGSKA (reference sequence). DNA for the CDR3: TGCAGTGCTGGACAGACCACTGAAGCTTTCTTT. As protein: CSAGQTTEAFF.

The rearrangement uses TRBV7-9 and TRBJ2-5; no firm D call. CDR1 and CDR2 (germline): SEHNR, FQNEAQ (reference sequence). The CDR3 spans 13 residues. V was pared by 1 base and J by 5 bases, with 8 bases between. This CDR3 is CASSLVPTETQYF. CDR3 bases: TGTGCCAGCAGCTTAGTCCCTACGGAGACCCAGTACTTC. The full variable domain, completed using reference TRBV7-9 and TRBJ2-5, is DTGVSQNPRHKITKRGQNVTFRCDPISEHNRLYWYRQTLGQGPEFLTYFQNEAQLEKSRLLSDRFSAERPKGSFSTLEIQRTEQGDSAMYLCASSLVPTETQYFGPGTRLLVL.

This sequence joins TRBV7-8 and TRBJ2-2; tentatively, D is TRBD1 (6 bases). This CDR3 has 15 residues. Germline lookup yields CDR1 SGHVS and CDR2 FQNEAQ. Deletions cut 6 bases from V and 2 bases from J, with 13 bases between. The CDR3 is CASRNRDINTGELFF. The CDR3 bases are TGTGCCAGCAGAAACCGGGACATAAACACCGGGGAGCTGTTTTTT.

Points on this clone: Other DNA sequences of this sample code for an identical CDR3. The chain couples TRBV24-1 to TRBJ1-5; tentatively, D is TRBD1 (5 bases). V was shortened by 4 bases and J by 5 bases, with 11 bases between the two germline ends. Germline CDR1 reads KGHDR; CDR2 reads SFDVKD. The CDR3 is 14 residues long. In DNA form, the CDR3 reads TGTGCCACCAGTGAAGGATCGGGGGATCAGCCCCAGCATTTT. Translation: CATSEGSGDQPQHF.

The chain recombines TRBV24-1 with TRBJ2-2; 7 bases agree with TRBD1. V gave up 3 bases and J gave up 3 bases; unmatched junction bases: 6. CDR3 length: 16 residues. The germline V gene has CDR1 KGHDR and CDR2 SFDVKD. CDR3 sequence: CATSDITGADTGELFF. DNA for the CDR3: TGTGCCACCAGTGATATAACAGGGGCGGACACCGGGGAGCTGTTTTTT.

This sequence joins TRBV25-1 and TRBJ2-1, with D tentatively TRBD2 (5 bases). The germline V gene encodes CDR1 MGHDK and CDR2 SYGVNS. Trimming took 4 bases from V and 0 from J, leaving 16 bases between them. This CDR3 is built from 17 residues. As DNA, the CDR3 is TGTGCCAGCAGTGTTGGGAGCTGGGTTAGCTCCTACAATGAGCAGTTCTTC. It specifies CASSVGSWVSSYNEQFF. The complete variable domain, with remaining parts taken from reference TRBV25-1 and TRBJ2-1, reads EADIYQTPRYLVIGTGKKITLECSQTMGHDKMYWYQQDPGMELHLIHYSYGVNSTEKGDLSSESTVSRIRTEHFPLTLESARPSHTSQYLCASSVGSWVSSYNEQFFGPGTRLTVL.

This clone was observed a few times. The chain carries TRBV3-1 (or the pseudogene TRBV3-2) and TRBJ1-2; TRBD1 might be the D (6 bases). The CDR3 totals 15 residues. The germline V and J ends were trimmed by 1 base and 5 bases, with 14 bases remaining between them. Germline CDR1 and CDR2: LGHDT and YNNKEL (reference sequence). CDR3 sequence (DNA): TGTGCCAGCAGCCAAGCTCTAGGCAGGGGATATGGCTACACCTTC. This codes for CASSQALGRGYGYTF.

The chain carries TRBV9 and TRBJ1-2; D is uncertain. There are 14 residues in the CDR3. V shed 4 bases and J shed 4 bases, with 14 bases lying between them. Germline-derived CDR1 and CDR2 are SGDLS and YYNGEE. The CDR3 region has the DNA TGTGCCAGCAGCTCAAGACAAAGAACCTATGGCTACACCTTC. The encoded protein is CASSSRQRTYGYTF.

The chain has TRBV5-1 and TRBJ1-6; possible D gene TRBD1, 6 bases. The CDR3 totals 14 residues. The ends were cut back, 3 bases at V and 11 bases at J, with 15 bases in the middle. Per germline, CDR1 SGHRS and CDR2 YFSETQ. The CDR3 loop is CASSYGQTFAPLHF. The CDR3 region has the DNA TGCGCCAGCAGCTACGGACAGACGTTTGCACCCCTCCACTTT.

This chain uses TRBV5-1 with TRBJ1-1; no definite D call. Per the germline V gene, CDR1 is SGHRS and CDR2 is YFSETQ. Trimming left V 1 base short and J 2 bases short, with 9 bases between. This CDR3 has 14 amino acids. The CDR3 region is CASSLSGGNTEAFF. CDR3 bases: TGCGCCAGCAGCTTGTCTGGCGGAAACACTGAAGCTTTCTTT.

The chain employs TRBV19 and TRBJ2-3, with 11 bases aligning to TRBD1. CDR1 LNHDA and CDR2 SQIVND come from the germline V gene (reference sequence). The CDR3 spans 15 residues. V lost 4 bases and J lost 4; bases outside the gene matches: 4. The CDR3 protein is CASSRDRGEADTQYF. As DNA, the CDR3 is TGTGCCAGTAGTAGGGACAGGGGGGAAGCAGATACGCAGTATTTT.

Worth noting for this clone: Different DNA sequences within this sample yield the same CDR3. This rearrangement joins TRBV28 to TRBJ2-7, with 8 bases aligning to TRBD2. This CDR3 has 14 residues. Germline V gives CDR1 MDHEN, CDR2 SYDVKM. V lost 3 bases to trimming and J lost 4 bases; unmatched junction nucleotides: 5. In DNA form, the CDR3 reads TGTGCCAGCAGTTTCTCGGGACTAGGGTACGAGCAGTACTTC. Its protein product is CASSFSGLGYEQYF.

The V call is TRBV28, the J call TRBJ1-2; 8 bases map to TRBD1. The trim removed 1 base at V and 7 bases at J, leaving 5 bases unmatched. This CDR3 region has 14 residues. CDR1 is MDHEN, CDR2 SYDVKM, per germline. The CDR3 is CASSLSGQGGGYTF. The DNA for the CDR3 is TGTGCCAGCAGTTTATCAGGACAGGGAGGTGGCTACACCTTC.

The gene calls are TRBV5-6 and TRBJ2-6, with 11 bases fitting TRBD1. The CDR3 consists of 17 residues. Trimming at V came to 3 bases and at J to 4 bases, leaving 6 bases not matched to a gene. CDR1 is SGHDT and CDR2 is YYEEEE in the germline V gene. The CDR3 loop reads CASSWDRGVEGANVLTF. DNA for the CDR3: TGTGCCAGCAGCTGGGACAGGGGGGTGGAGGGGGCCAACGTCCTGACTTTC.

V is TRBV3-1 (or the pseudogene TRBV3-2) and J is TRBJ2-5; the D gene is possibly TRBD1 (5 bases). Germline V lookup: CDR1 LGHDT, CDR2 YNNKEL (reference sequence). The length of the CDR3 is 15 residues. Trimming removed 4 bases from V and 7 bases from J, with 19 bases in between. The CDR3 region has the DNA TGTGCCAGCAGCCCTGATTTGGGGCGCTCCGGGACCCAGTACTTC. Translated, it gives CASSPDLGRSGTQYF.

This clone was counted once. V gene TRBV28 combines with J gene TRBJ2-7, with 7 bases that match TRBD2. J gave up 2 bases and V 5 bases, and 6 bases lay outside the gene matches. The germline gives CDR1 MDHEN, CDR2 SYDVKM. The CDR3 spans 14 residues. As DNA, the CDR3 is TGTGCCAGCAGTCTTCAGCGGGGTACCTACGAGCAGTACTTC. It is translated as CASSLQRGTYEQYF.

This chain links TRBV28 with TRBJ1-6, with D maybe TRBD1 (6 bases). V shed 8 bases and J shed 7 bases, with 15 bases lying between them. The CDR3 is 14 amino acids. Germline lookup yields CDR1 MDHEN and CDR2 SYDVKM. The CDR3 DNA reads TGTGCCAGCCTGGGGGCCCAACGGAATTCACCCCTCCACTTT. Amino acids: CASLGAQRNSPLHF.

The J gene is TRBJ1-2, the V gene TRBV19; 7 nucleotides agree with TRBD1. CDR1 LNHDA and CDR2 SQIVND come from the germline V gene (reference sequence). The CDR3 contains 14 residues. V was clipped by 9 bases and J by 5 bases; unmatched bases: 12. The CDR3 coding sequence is TGTGCCAGCGGGACAGACAACCGGGGATATGGCTACACCTTC. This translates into CASGTDNRGYGYTF.

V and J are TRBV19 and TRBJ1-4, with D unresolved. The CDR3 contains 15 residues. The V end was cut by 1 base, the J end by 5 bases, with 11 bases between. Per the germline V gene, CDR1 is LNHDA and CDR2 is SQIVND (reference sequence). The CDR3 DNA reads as TGTGCCAGTAGTATAGGCGGGTTAAGGAATGAAAAACTGTTTTTT. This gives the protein CASSIGGLRNEKLFF.

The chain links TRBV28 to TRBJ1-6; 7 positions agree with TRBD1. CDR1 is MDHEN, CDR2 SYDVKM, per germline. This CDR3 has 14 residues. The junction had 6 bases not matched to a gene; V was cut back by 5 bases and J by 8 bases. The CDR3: CASSVGDSYSPLHF. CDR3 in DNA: TGTGCCAGCAGTGTCGGGGACAGTTATTCACCCCTCCACTTT.

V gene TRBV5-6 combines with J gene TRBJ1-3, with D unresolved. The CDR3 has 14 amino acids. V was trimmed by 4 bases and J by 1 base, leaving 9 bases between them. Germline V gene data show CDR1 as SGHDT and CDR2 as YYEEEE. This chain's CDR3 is CASSRGVSGNTIYF. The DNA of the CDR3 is TGTGCCAGCAGCCGTGGAGTATCTGGAAACACCATATATTTT.

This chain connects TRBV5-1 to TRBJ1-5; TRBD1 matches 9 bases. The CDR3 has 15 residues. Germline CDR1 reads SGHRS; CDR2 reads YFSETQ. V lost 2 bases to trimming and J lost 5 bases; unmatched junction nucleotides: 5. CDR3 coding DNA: TGCGCCAGCAGCTTTGGGACAGGGCCCCATCAGCCCCAGCATTTT. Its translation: CASSFGTGPHQPQHF.

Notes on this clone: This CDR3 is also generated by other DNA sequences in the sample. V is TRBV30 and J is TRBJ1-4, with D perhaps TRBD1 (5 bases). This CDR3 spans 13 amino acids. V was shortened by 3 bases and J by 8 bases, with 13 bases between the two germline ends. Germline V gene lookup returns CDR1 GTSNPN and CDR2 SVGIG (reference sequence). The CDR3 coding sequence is TGTGCCTGGAGCGGGCAGGGAGGGGAAAAACTGTTTTTT. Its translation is CAWSGQGGEKLFF.

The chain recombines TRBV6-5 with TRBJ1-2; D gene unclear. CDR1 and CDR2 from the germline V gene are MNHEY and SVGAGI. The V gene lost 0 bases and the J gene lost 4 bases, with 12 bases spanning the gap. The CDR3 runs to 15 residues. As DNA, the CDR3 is TGTGCCAGCAGTTACTCGTGGGAGAGTGGCTATGGCTACACCTTC. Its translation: CASSYSWESGYGYTF.

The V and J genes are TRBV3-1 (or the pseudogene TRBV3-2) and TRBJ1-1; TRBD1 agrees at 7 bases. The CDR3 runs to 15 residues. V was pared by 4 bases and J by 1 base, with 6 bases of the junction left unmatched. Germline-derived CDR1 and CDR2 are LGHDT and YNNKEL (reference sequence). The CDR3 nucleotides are TGTGCCAGCAGCCTTCACAGGGGAGGGAACACTGAAGCTTTCTTT. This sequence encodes CASSLHRGGNTEAFF.

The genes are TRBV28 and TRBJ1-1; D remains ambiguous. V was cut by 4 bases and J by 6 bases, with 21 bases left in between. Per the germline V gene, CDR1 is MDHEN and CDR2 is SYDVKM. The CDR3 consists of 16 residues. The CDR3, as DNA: TGTGCCAGCAGTTCCCTCGAAGGTGTCGGGGTCGCTGAAGCTTTCTTT. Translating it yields CASSSLEGVGVAEAFF.

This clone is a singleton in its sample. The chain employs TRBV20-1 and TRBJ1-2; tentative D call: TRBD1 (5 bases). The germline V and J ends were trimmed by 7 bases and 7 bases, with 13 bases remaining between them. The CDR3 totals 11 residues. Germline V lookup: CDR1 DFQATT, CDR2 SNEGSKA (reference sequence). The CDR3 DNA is TGCAGTGGGGGCCGCCCCATTGGCTACACCTTC. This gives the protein CSGGRPIGYTF.

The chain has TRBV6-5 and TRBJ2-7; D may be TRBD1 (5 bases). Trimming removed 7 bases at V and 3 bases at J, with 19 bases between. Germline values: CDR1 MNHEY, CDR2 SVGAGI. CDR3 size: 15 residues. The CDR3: CASTTGHFSVYEQYF. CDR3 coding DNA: TGTGCCAGCACCACAGGTCATTTTTCCGTCTACGAGCAGTACTTC.

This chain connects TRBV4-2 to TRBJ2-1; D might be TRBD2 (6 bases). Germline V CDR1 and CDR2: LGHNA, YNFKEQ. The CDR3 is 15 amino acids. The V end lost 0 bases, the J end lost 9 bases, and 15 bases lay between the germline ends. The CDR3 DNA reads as TGTGCCAGCAGCCAAGAAGGCGGCGGGAAGGGTGAGCAGTTCTTC. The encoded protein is CASSQEGGGKGEQFF.